The text below deals with one T cell receptor beta chain. Its cognate antigen is unknown. These data originate in a study of OX40 agonist ivuxolimab in advanced cancers. Overall study: Each patient was given ivuxolimab into a vein every 2 weeks, at 0.01 to 10 mg/kg. Study observations and caveats: Blood T cells, both CD4+ and CD8+, expanded clonally by week 6 at 0.1 to 3.0 mg/kg. The specificity for antigen of the expanded peripheral T cells was not determined.

Libraries were prepared by immunoSEQ multiplex PCR; TCRdb keeps only in-frame clonotypes and omits some of them. The repertoire holds around 59,000 clones, with about 89% as singletons. Losses at the gene ends were 3 bases for V and 1 base for J; bases not matched to a gene: 6. Germline lookup yields CDR1 SEHNR and CDR2 FQNEAQ (reference sequence). This CDR3 has 16 residues. The sequence derives from an adult with an advanced solid tumor such as melanoma, head and neck, liver or kidney cancer. J is TRBJ2-1 and V is TRBV7-9, with 7 nucleotides matching TRBD1. Sequencing used CD4+ or CD8+ T cells sorted from blood, obtained in a trial of the OX40 agonist ivuxolimab. CDR3 sequence: CASSLNRDRSYNEQFF. Here the CDR3 DNA reads TGTGCCAGCAGCTTGAACCGGGACAGATCCTACAATGAGCAGTTCTTC.